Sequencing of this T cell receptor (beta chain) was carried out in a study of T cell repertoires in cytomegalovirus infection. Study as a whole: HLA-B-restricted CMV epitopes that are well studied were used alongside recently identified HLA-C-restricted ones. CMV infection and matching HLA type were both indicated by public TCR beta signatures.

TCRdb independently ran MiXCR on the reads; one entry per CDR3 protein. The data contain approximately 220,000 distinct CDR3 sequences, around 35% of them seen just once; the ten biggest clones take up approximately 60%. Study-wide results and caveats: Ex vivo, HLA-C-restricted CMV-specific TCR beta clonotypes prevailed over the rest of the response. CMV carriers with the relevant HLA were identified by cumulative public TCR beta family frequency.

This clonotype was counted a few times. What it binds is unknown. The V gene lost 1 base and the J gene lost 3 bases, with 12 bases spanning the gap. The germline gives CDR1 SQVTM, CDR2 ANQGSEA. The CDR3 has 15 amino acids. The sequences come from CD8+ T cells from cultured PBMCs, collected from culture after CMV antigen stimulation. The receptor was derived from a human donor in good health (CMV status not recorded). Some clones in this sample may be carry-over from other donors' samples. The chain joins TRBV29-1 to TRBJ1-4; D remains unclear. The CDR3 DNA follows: TGCAGCGTTGAAGGCGGCAGAGCGGCTAATGAAAAACTGTTTTTT. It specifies CSVEGGRAANEKLFF.